This section outlines one T cell receptor (beta chain) sequence together with its context. The junction differs from germline at one of its ends, possibly a read error. The sample originates from a study of blood T cell repertoires in COVID-19. Study in general: There were acute and convalescent COVID-19 samples, and they came from the United States, Italy and Spain.

This CDR3 comprises 15 residues. Germline assignment: CDR1 SSHAT and CDR2 FNYEAQ (reference sequence). Repertoires were generated with immunoSEQ multiplex PCR, while TCRdb's copy carries only in-frame clones and drops some. The sample shows about 110,000 clones, around nine tenths of them seen only once. This sequence joins TRBV7-7 and TRBJ2-1, with 9 bases identical to TRBD1. What was sequenced was peripheral blood. The receptor was isolated from a human donor in a cohort sampled during active COVID-19. CDR3 DNA sequence: TGTGCTAGCAGCTTAGGGGACGACAGGGGGTATGAGCAGTTCTTC. It codes for CASSLGDDRGYEQFF.